One and the same sample provided the 20 T cell receptor beta chains below, sequenced in a study of T cells in Graves' hyperthyroidism and ophthalmopathy. TCR beta CDR3 regions were amplified from RNA transcripts. The study used the HTBI primer set for a first-round RT-PCR of the TCR CDR3. TCRdb reprocessed the multiplex PCR reads with MiXCR, giving one entry per CDR3 protein. Of under 350,000 distinct CDR3 sequences listed, over 20% are singletons. Input material: blood. These TCRs come from a woman between 50 and 59 years old with Graves' hyperthyroidism.

The rearrangement uses TRBV28 and TRBJ2-3, with 11 positions matching TRBD1. Germline CDR1 MDHEN, CDR2 SYDVKM. This CDR3 is built from 16 residues. The V gene end was trimmed by 5 bases and the J gene end by 2 bases; junction bases not matched to a gene: 6. The CDR3 loop is CASSPGTGGFTDTQYF. CDR3 sequence (DNA): TGTGCCAGCAGTCCGGGGACAGGGGGTTTCACAGATACGCAGTATTTT. Combining the CDR3 with reference TRBV28 and TRBJ2-3 gives the whole variable domain DVKVTQSSRYLVKRTGEKVFLECVQDMDHENMFWYRQDPGLGLRLIYFSYDVKMKEKGDIPEGYSVSREKKERFSLILESASTNQTSMYLCASSPGTGGFTDTQYFGPGTRLTVL.

This clonotype was seen many times. This chain uses TRBV20-1 with TRBJ2-2; either TRBD1 or TRBD2 may supply D (5 bases each). V lost 6 bases and J 5 bases, leaving 7 bases between the germline ends. Germline values: CDR1 DFQATT, CDR2 SNEGSKA (reference sequence). The CDR3 extends over 11 amino acids. CDR3 amino acids: CSAGVTGELFF. For the CDR3, the DNA is TGCAGTGCGGGGGTAACCGGGGAGCTGTTTTTT.

The gene calls are TRBV20-1 and TRBJ1-1; D is possibly TRBD1 (6 bases). This CDR3 comprises 16 residues. Germline lookup yields CDR1 DFQATT and CDR2 SNEGSKA (reference sequence). V lost 0 bases to trimming and J lost 1 base, with 15 bases between them. CDR3 nucleotide sequence: TGCAGTGCTAGAGATGTACAGGGAGTCGGGAACACTGAAGCTTTCTTT. Its protein product is CSARDVQGVGNTEAFF.

The table lists this clonotype with a count of one. The chain uses TRBV28 and TRBJ2-1; TRBD2 matches 9 bases. The ends lost 7 bases at V and 5 bases at J; junction bases unmatched: 9. The CDR3 runs 15 residues. Germline V gives CDR1 MDHEN, CDR2 SYDVKM. This CDR3 reads CASIRSGSINNEQFF. CDR3 coding DNA: TGTGCCAGCATTCGTAGCGGGAGCATCAACAATGAGCAGTTCTTC.

The gene calls are TRBV24-1 and TRBJ1-2; TRBD1 matches at 7 bases. Germline-derived CDR1 and CDR2 are KGHDR and SFDVKD. This CDR3 is built from 14 residues. The V and J ends lost 3 bases and 3 bases, in that order; junction bases with no gene match: 3. The CDR3 reads CATSDVGQDYGYTF. The CDR3 DNA is TGTGCCACCAGTGATGTCGGACAGGACTATGGCTACACCTTC.

This clonotype was counted at least ten times. The chain joins TRBV20-1 to TRBJ1-1, with 8 bases matching TRBD1. The J segment lost 10 bases and the V segment lost 2 bases, leaving 9 bases of the junction unmatched. Germline lookup yields CDR1 DFQATT and CDR2 SNEGSKA (reference sequence). CDR3 length equals 13 residues. The CDR3 here is CSARRPTGVGAFF. The CDR3, as DNA: TGCAGTGCTAGAAGGCCGACAGGGGTCGGAGCTTTCTTT.

This clonotype was recorded many times. The chain carries TRBV29-1 and TRBJ2-5, with D uncertain. With 4 bases removed from V and 2 bases from J, the gap between germline ends came to 11 bases. The length of the CDR3 is 13 residues. CDR1 is SQVTM and CDR2 is ANQGSEA in the germline V gene. This chain's CDR3 is CSVVGSAQETQYF. Written as DNA, the CDR3 is TGCAGCGTTGTCGGCAGCGCTCAAGAGACCCAGTACTTC.

V and J are TRBV10-3 and TRBJ2-3, with D possibly TRBD1 on 5 matching bases. The germline V gene has CDR1 ENHRY and CDR2 SYGVKD. The CDR3 consists of 12 residues. Trimming shortened V by 3 bases and J by 6 bases, and 7 bases separated the two germline ends. In DNA form, the CDR3 reads TGTGCCATCAGTGACCACAGGGATACGCAGTATTTT. The encoded protein is CAISDHRDTQYF.

This clonotype was counted at least ten times. This sequence joins TRBV7-2 and TRBJ1-1; TRBD1 is a possible D gene (5 bases). CDR1 is SGHTA and CDR2 is FQGNSA in the germline V gene. With 1 base removed from V and 4 bases from J, the gap between germline ends came to 10 bases. The CDR3 sequence is 14 residues long. The CDR3 sequence: CASSLGVRATEAFF. The DNA for the CDR3 is TGTGCCAGCAGCTTAGGTGTCAGGGCCACTGAAGCTTTCTTT.

The V and J genes are TRBV6-2 or TRBV6-3 and TRBJ2-1, with 12 bases that match TRBD2. The junction had 3 bases not matched to a gene; V was cut back by 0 bases and J by 9 bases. The CDR3 extends over 15 amino acids. Germline loops: CDR1 MNHEY, CDR2 SVGEGT. CDR3 nucleotides: TGTGCCAGCAGTTACTCGTCTAGCGGGGGGGCTGAGCAGTTCTTC. Residues: CASSYSSSGGAEQFF.

This clonotype has more than one count but fewer than ten. A much larger clone differs from this one at a single base, so this may be a read error. V usage is TRBV3-1 and J usage is TRBJ2-7, with 14 bases matching TRBD2. CDR1 and CDR2 from the germline V gene are LGHDT and YNNKEL (reference sequence). The CDR3 runs to 16 residues. CDR3 region: CAGSQGLAGGYYEQYF. The CDR3 DNA reads as TGTGCCGGCAGCCAAGGACTAGCGGGAGGATACTACGAGCAGTACTTC.

This clonotype was picked up a small number of times. V is TRBV27 and J is TRBJ1-5, with no clear D. This CDR3 is built from 14 residues. V dropped 3 bases and J dropped 4 bases, with 10 bases sitting between them. Germline assignment: CDR1 MNHEY and CDR2 SMNVEV (reference sequence). The CDR3 coding sequence is TGTGCCAGCAGTTTGTTGGCGGAGAATCAGCCCCAGCATTTT. This sequence encodes CASSLLAENQPQHF.

This clonotype was picked up many times. The chain employs TRBV19 and TRBJ1-5; tentatively, D is TRBD1 (6 bases). CDR3 length equals 15 residues. Trimming left V 4 bases short and J 6 bases short, with 16 bases between. The germline gives CDR1 LNHDA, CDR2 SQIVND (reference sequence). CDR3 loop: CASSTYGGVGQPQHF. The CDR3 DNA follows: TGTGCCAGTAGTACCTACGGGGGCGTAGGTCAGCCCCAGCATTTT.

This clonotype appeared many times. The CDR3 loop reads CASSPPGTNLYNEQFF. The CDR3 DNA reads TGTGCCAGCAGCCCGCCCGGGACTAACCTCTACAATGAGCAGTTCTTC. V usage is TRBV14 and J usage is TRBJ2-1; 7 bases are shared with TRBD2. Germline loops: CDR1 SGHDN, CDR2 FVKESK. V shed 4 bases, J shed 3 bases, and the junction held 9 bases outside the gene matches. CDR3 length equals 16 residues.

This clonotype has at least ten counts. V gene TRBV11-2 combines with J gene TRBJ2-7, with D perhaps matching TRBD1 (6 bases). The CDR3 totals 13 residues. V gave up 2 bases and J gave up 5 bases, with 10 bases separating them. From germline, CDR1 is SGHAT and CDR2 FQNNGV. The CDR3 DNA sequence: TGTGCCAGCAGCTTAATACAGGGCGACGAGCAGTACTTC. It is translated as CASSLIQGDEQYF.

This clonotype was found many times. This chain joins TRBV28 and TRBJ2-7; 8 nucleotides line up with TRBD2. Trimming removed 1 base from V and 4 bases from J; junction bases left unmatched: 6. CDR3 length equals 15 residues. From germline, CDR1 is MDHEN and CDR2 SYDVKM. CDR3 DNA sequence: TGTGCCAGCAGTTTATCAGCGGGAGAGAATTACGAGCAGTACTTC. Translated, it gives CASSLSAGENYEQYF.

This clonotype was detected many times. The chain links TRBV20-1 to TRBJ2-7; 10 bases map to TRBD2. This CDR3 is built from 15 residues. V dropped 2 bases and J dropped 4; count of bases not matched to a gene: 8. Germline V lookup: CDR1 DFQATT, CDR2 SNEGSKA (reference sequence). The CDR3 loop reads CSARKASGSAYEQYF. The CDR3 DNA reads TGCAGTGCTAGAAAGGCTAGCGGGAGCGCTTACGAGCAGTACTTC.

This clonotype was seen many times. The chain carries TRBV30 and TRBJ1-6, with TRBD1 matching over 7 bases. V lost 4 bases and J lost 9; bases outside the gene matches: 6. The CDR3 runs 13 residues. Germline V gives CDR1 GTSNPN, CDR2 SVGIG (reference sequence). DNA of the CDR3: TGTGCCTGGAAACACAGGGGAAGTTCACCCCTCCACTTT. Amino acid sequence: CAWKHRGSSPLHF.

The chain recombines TRBV19 with TRBJ2-1, with 9 positions matching TRBD1. Per germline, CDR1 LNHDA and CDR2 SQIVND (reference sequence). The V and J ends lost 9 bases and 14 bases, in that order; junction bases with no gene match: 8. The CDR3 sequence is 11 residues long. CDR3 sequence reads: CASSTRDREFF. The CDR3 DNA reads as TGTGCCAGCTCAACCCGGGACAGGGAGTTCTTC.

This clonotype came up many times. The chain employs TRBV12-3 or TRBV12-4 and TRBJ1-2, with no clear D. The CDR3 consists of 14 residues. The V end was cut by 1 base, the J end by 4 bases, with 10 bases between. CDR3 in DNA: TGTGCCAGCAGTTTAGATGGGAGAAGCTATGGCTACACCTTC. As protein: CASSLDGRSYGYTF.